This is a list of T cell receptor beta chains from one sample in a study of metastatic and nonmetastatic thyroid tumors. TCRdb re-called clones from the PCR reads using MiXCR. The sample includes roughly 13,000 clones, 25% seen only once; the top ten take approximately 11%. The material sequenced was tumor tissue. These receptor sequences come from a female donor with papillary thyroid cancer or a benign thyroid nodule (not recorded which). Some clones in this sample may be carry-over from other donors' samples. The CDR3 runs from the conserved cysteine through the conserved F or W. The order of the fields is J gene, clone size, D gene, V gene, CDR3 DNA, CDR3 protein. D genes are given only for firm matches. For some rows the clone size is stated as once, few or many, or as a class when expanded; others skip it.

TRBJ2-7 | - | TRBD2 | TRBV30 | TGTGCCTGGGCCCCAGGAGCGGGAGGGTTCGAGCAGTACTTC | CAWAPGAGGFEQYF
TRBJ2-1 | few | - | TRBV9 | TGTGCCAGCAGCGTAGTCGGGCGGGGCGTGGATGAGCAGTTCTTC | CASSVVGRGVDEQFF
TRBJ1-6 | - | - | TRBV2 | TGTGCCAGCAGGGGTCAGGGTGATTCACCCCTCCACTTT | CASRGQGDSPLHF
TRBJ2-1 | - | TRBD2 | TRBV4-1 | TGCGCCAGCAGCCAACGGCTAGCGGGGGACCTCAATGAGCAGTTCTTC | CASSQRLAGDLNEQFF
TRBJ2-1 | medium-sized | - | TRBV2 | TGTGCCAGCTTGTCGACTAACTACAATGAGCAGTTCTTC | CASLSTNYNEQFF
TRBJ2-2 | few | - | TRBV6-1 | TGTGCCAGCACTAGAGCTGCAGGGCAGGGCGGGGAGCTGTTTTTT | CASTRAAGQGGELFF
TRBJ1-1 | few | - | TRBV28 | TGTGCCAGCAGTTTTCCAGGGCCGAACACTGAAGCTTTCTTT | CASSFPGPNTEAFF
TRBJ2-3 | many | - | TRBV7-8 | TGTGCCAGCAGCCCCGCCGTCCGGGGCACAGATACGCAGTATTTT | CASSPAVRGTDTQYF
TRBJ2-7 | medium-sized | - | TRBV18 | TGTGCCAGCTCACGTGACGGGGCGGGTGGAAATTACGAGCAGTACTTC | CASSRDGAGGNYEQYF
TRBJ2-7 | few | - | TRBV6-6 | TGTGCCAGCAGTTACTCGCAGGGGCCGCCCTACGAGCAGTACTTC | CASSYSQGPPYEQYF
TRBJ2-5 | - | TRBD1 | TRBV18 | TGTGCCAGCTCACCACCGGGACAGGGAGGGGAGACCCAGTACTTC | CASSPPGQGGETQYF
TRBJ2-7 | - | TRBD2 | TRBV7-8 | TGTGCCAGCAGCAATGTTGGGGGGAGGGCCTATGAGCAGTACTTC | CASSNVGGRAYEQYF
TRBJ2-7 | medium-sized | TRBD2 | TRBV28 | TGTGCCAGCAGGCCACCGGGACTAGCAGCCGGCTACGAGCAGTACTTC | CASRPPGLAAGYEQYF
TRBJ2-2 | medium-sized | - | TRBV6-1 | TGTGCCAGCCAGTCAGGGAACACCGGGGAGCTGTTTTTT | CASQSGNTGELFF
TRBJ2-2 | - | - | TRBV9 | TGTGCCAGCAGCGTAGCAAAGGGCGGCGGGGAGCTGTTTTTT | CASSVAKGGGELFF
TRBJ1-1 | - | - | TRBV6-5 | TGTGCCAGCAGTTCCTCGCCAGGGTTATTAAAAACTGAAGCTTTCTTT | CASSSSPGLLKTEAFF
TRBJ2-2 | medium-sized | TRBD1 | TRBV27 | TGTGCCAGCAGTTCGGCCGACAGGGTAAACACCGGGGAGCTGTTTTTT | CASSSADRVNTGELFF
TRBJ2-5 | - | - | TRBV12-3/TRBV12-4 | TGTGCCAGCAGTTGGTCAGGGCAAGAGACCCAGTACTTC | CASSWSGQETQYF
TRBJ2-3 | - | - | TRBV7-8 | TGTGCCAGCAGCTTAGGGATCCGAGCTAGCGTGAGAGATACGCAGTATTTT | CASSLGIRASVRDTQYF
TRBJ1-3 | - | - | TRBV2 | TGTGCCAGCATTGAGTGGGGTTTCTCTGGAAACACCATATATTTT | CASIEWGFSGNTIYF
TRBJ1-6 | medium-sized | - | TRBV20-1 | TGCAGTGCTAGAGGTCCGACAGGTCACGGGATTCCCCTCCACTTT | CSARGPTGHGIPLHF
TRBJ1-2 | few | TRBD1 | TRBV27 | TGTGCCAGCAGTTTCGGACAGGGGACGAGTGGCTACACCTTC | CASSFGQGTSGYTF
TRBJ2-3 | medium-sized | - | TRBV7-6 | TGTGCCAGCAGCGTTAGCACAGATACGCAGTATTTT | CASSVSTDTQYF
TRBJ2-7 | few | TRBD1 | TRBV6-1 | TGTGCCAGCAGGGCAATCAGAGGGACAGGGGACACCTACGAGCAGTACTTC | CASRAIRGTGDTYEQYF
TRBJ2-2 | - | - | TRBV2 | TGTGCCAGCATGGTGGATGGAGCCGCTAACACCGGGGAGCTGTTTTTT | CASMVDGAANTGELFF
TRBJ1-6 | medium-sized | - | TRBV6-1 | TGTGCCAGCAGTCCCAGCGATGTCTCGGGTTCACCCCTCCACTTT | CASSPSDVSGSPLHF
TRBJ2-7 | medium-sized | TRBD2 | TRBV7-2 | TGTGCCAGCAGCTGGGGGGGGGAGGCTCAGTACTTC | CASSWGGEAQYF
TRBJ1-1 | - | TRBD1 | TRBV7-3 | TGTGCCAGCAGCGCGGGACAGGGGGCCGTCACTGAAGCTTTCTTT | CASSAGQGAVTEAFF
TRBJ2-7 | - | TRBD1 | TRBV19 | TGTGCCAGTAGTATCGGGACAGACCAACCCTACGAGCAGTACTTC | CASSIGTDQPYEQYF
TRBJ2-1 | many | - | TRBV9 | TGTGCCAGCAGCCGGGACCGGGTCTTAGAGCAGTTCTTC | CASSRDRVLEQFF
TRBJ2-2 | few | - | TRBV12-3/TRBV12-4 | TGTGCCAGCAGCCCCGGACCGTTCCTACATGCGAACACCGGGGAGCTGTTTTTT | CASSPGPFLHANTGELFF
TRBJ1-5 | medium-sized | - | TRBV30 | TGTGCCTGGAGTGTACCCGGGCAGGGAGTCTATAGCAATCAGCCCCAGCATTTT | CAWSVPGQGVYSNQPQHF
TRBJ2-1 | many | TRBD2 | TRBV7-7 | TGTGCTAGCAGCTTAGGGGCTAGCGGCTACAATGAGCAGTTCTTC | CASSLGASGYNEQFF
TRBJ1-2 | many | TRBD1 | TRBV2 | TGTGCCAGCACCGGGACAGCCTTCAACTATGGCTACACCTTC | CASTGTAFNYGYTF
TRBJ2-7 | medium-sized | TRBD2 | TRBV2 | TGTGCCAGCAGTGAAGCCCAGCGGGAGGAAGGCGAGCAGTACTTC | CASSEAQREEGEQYF
TRBJ1-3 | - | - | TRBV3-1 | TGTGCCAGCAGCCGCCGACAGTTCTACTCTGGAAACACCATATATTTT | CASSRRQFYSGNTIYF
TRBJ2-7 | - | TRBD2 | TRBV20-1 | TGCAGTGCTATTAGACTAGCGGGAGATTCCGAGCAGTACTTC | CSAIRLAGDSEQYF
TRBJ2-1 | - | - | TRBV20-1 | TGCAGTGCTAGTAGGGGGGGCAGCTCCTACAATGAGCAGTTCTTC | CSASRGGSSYNEQFF
TRBJ1-5 | - | - | TRBV5-1 | TGCGCCAGCAGCCAAGGCATGGGTCAGCCCCAGCATTTT | CASSQGMGQPQHF
TRBJ2-1 | - | - | TRBV5-6 | TGTGCCAGCAGCTTTGGACCTATCAATGAGCAGTTCTTC | CASSFGPINEQFF
TRBJ1-5 | - | - | TRBV7-9 | TGTGCCAGCAGCTTAGGACAGAATCAGCCCCAGCATTTT | CASSLGQNQPQHF
TRBJ2-1 | once | - | TRBV7-3 | TGTGCCAGCAGCTTAATGTGGTTGGACTCCTACAATGAGCAGTTCTTC | CASSLMWLDSYNEQFF
TRBJ2-1 | once | TRBD1 | TRBV4-3 | TGCGCCAGCAGCCTGGGGACAGGGGGTGCTGAGCAGTTCTTC | CASSLGTGGAEQFF